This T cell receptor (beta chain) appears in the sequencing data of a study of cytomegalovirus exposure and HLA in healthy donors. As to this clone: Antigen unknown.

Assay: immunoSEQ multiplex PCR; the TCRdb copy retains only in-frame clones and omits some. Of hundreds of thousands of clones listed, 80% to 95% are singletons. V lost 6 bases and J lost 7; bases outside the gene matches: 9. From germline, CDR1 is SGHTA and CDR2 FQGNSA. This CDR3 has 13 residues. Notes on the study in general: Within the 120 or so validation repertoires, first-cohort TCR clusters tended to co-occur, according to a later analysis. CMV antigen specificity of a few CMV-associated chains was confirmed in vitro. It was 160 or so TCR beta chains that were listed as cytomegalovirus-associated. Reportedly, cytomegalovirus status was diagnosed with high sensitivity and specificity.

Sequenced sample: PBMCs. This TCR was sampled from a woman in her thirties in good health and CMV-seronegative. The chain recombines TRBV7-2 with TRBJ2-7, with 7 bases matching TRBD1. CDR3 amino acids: CASSQTGLREQYF. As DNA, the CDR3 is TGTGCCAGCAGTCAGACAGGGCTGCGGGAGCAGTACTTC. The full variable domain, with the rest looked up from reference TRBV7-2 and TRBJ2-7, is GAGVSQSPSNKVTEKGKDVELRCDPISGHTALYWYRQSLGQGLEFLIYFQGNSAPDKSGLPSDRFSAERTGGSVSTLTIQRTQQEDSAVYLCASSQTGLREQYFGPGTRLTVT.